The clone carrying this TCR beta chain was detected a few times. This sample was taken from a study of early T cells in non-severe SARS-CoV-2 infection. Individual cDNA molecules received unique molecular identifiers during library preparation. A single record per CDR3 protein comes from TCRdb applying MiXCR to the 5' RACE reads. The data contain about 76,000 distinct CDR3 sequences, around 15% of them singletons. There are 13 residues in the CDR3. The receptor was derived from an adult who was a healthcare worker with PCR-confirmed SARS-CoV-2 infection or an uninfected control (not recorded which). The chain joins TRBV21-1 to TRBJ2-7. TRBV21-1 is labeled a pseudogene. Sequencing was carried out using whole blood. For the CDR3, the DNA is TGTGCCAGCAGCAAAGCGCGTAGGAGAGAGCAGTACTTC. This encodes CASSKARRREQYF.